Presented here are 16 T cell receptor beta chains from one specimen sequenced in a study of identifying expanded T cells in peripheral blood. The assay was immunoSEQ multiplex PCR, and TCRdb's table has in-frame clones only and misses some. Among under 150,000 clones, approximately 86% were seen once, and the ten largest hold roughly 8%. Sequenced input: blood. Source of these receptors: a person between 18 and 75 years old in good health.

In this sample, this clone turned up a few times. The rearrangement uses TRBV7-9 and TRBJ1-2; TRBD1 matches 10 bases. Trimming cost V 3 bases and J 4 bases; bases outside gene matches: 5. This CDR3 has 15 residues. Germline lookup yields CDR1 SEHNR and CDR2 FQNEAQ (reference sequence). CDR3 nucleotide sequence: TGTGCCAGCAGCTTGCCGGGACAGGGGATCTATGGCTACACCTTC. Residues: CASSLPGQGIYGYTF.

As for this clone: Because the CDR3's place on the DNA is in doubt, the DNA is left out and the CDR3 is given as listed by TCRdb. This sequence joins TRBV15 and TRBJ1-4; no check of the table's D call, TRBD1, against the DNA was made. The CDR3 extends over 16 residues, inclusive of both ends. CDR1 LNHNV and CDR2 YYDKDF come from the germline V gene (reference sequence). CDR3: CATSRDQVSLNEKLFF.

This clone has a handful of counts. The chain combines TRBV6-4 with TRBJ1-4, with D unclear. Trimming took 3 bases from V and 7 from J, leaving 9 bases between them. The V gene's germline CDR1 is MRHNA and CDR2 SNTAGT. The CDR3 extends over 13 amino acids. For the CDR3, the DNA is TGTGCCAGCAGTGAAGGATTAGGTGAAAAACTGTTTTTT. It encodes CASSEGLGEKLFF.

The chain recombines TRBV27 with TRBJ1-1; weak D call: TRBD1 (6 bases). Germline V lookup: CDR1 MNHEY, CDR2 SMNVEV (reference sequence). V was pared by 10 bases and J by 0 bases, with 18 bases between. The length of the CDR3 is 15 residues. CDR3 amino acids: CAILPKRQVNTEAFF. CDR3 sequence (DNA): TGTGCCATCCTGCCCAAAAGACAGGTGAACACTGAAGCTTTCTTT.

V usage is TRBV7-8 and J usage is TRBJ1-5; D remains ambiguous. With 2 bases removed from V and 5 bases from J, the gap between germline ends came to 7 bases. The CDR3 loop spans 13 amino acids. Germline lookup yields CDR1 SGHVS and CDR2 FQNEAQ. The CDR3, as DNA: TGTGCCAGCAGCTTAAACGGGGATCAGCCCCAGCATTTT. Translating gives CASSLNGDQPQHF.

V and J are TRBV28 and TRBJ2-2, with 8 bases fitting TRBD2. Unmatched junction bases numbered 13, after V lost 6 bases and J lost 7 bases. This CDR3 is 16 amino acids long. CDR1 and CDR2 from the germline V gene are MDHEN and SYDVKM. The CDR3 reads CASSPKLAVQGGELFF. The CDR3 DNA is TGTGCCAGCAGCCCTAAACTAGCGGTCCAAGGCGGGGAGCTGTTTTTT.

The chain has TRBV4-1 and TRBJ2-2, with a tentative D call TRBD2 (5 bases). Looked up from germline, CDR1 is MGHRA and CDR2 is YSYEKL. The CDR3 totals 13 residues. With 4 bases removed from V and 7 bases from J, the gap between germline ends came to 10 bases. CDR3 DNA sequence: TGCGCCAGCAGCCGAGAGGGTGGCGGGGAGCTGTTTTTT. This codes for CASSREGGGELFF.

The V and J genes are TRBV4-2 and TRBJ2-3, with D perhaps matching TRBD2 (5 bases). With 0 bases removed from V and 7 bases from J, the gap between germline ends came to 8 bases. This CDR3 spans 13 amino acids. CDR1 and CDR2 (germline): LGHNA, YNFKEQ. Written as DNA, the CDR3 is TGTGCCAGCAGCCAAGAGAGGGCCAATACGCAGTATTTT. Its protein is CASSQERANTQYF.

The chain has TRBV30 and TRBJ1-5, with a possible D match to TRBD1 (5 bases). V was trimmed by 2 bases and J by 7 bases, leaving 15 bases between them. The V gene's germline CDR1 is GTSNPN and CDR2 SVGIG (reference sequence). The CDR3 covers 14 residues. The CDR3, as DNA: TGTGCCTGGAGTACCCCCGGGGCTCTCCAGCCCCAGCATTTT. It yields the protein CAWSTPGALQPQHF. Drawing the rest from reference TRBV30 and TRBJ1-5, the complete variable domain is SQTIHQWPATLVQPVGSPLSLECTVEGTSNPNLYWYRQAAGRGLQLLFYSVGIGQISSEVPQNLSASRPQDRQFILSSKKLLLSDSGFYLCAWSTPGALQPQHFGDGTRLSIL.

The chain carries TRBV28 and TRBJ1-2; no firm D call. Germline CDR1 reads MDHEN; CDR2 reads SYDVKM. This CDR3 spans 14 amino acids. Trimming took off 3 bases at V and 2 bases at J, with 10 bases between the two ends. The CDR3 DNA is TGTGCCAGCAGTTTCCCGACCGTGAACTATGGCTACACCTTC. Residues: CASSFPTVNYGYTF.

The chain couples TRBV25-1 to TRBJ2-2, with D perhaps matching TRBD1 (6 bases). The V gene's germline CDR1 is MGHDK and CDR2 SYGVNS. The CDR3 extends over 17 amino acids. V was cut by 1 base and J by 6 bases, with 18 bases left in between. This CDR3 is CASSEFMRAGEAGELFF. Here the CDR3 DNA reads TGTGCCAGCAGTGAATTTATGAGGGCAGGGGAAGCCGGGGAGCTGTTTTTT.

The rearrangement uses TRBV9 and TRBJ1-1; D call uncertain. The germline gives CDR1 SGDLS, CDR2 YYNGEE. Deletions cut 4 bases from V and 5 bases from J, with 15 bases between. This CDR3 has 14 residues. CDR3 DNA sequence: TGTGCCAGCAGCCGCAGACCGGGTGAAACTGAAGCTTTCTTT. It translates to CASSRRPGETEAFF.

The chain has TRBV14 and TRBJ2-2, with no clear D. V was clipped by 1 base and J by 6 bases, with 6 bases between them. Germline lookup yields CDR1 SGHDN and CDR2 FVKESK. CDR3 length: 13 residues. CDR3 in amino acids: CASSQVGPGELFF. The CDR3 region has the DNA TGTGCCAGCAGCCAAGTGGGCCCCGGGGAGCTGTTTTTT.

The CDR3 loop is CAWQRTGGYYNSPLHF. The DNA of the CDR3 is TGTGCCTGGCAAAGGACAGGGGGATACTATAATTCACCCCTCCACTTT. The chain links TRBV30 to TRBJ1-6, with 10 bases matching TRBD1. From germline, CDR1 is GTSNPN and CDR2 SVGIG (reference sequence). CDR3 length: 16 residues. The V segment lost 5 bases and the J segment 3 bases; nucleotides outside the gene matches: 7.

The chain combines TRBV11-2 with TRBJ2-3; D is undetermined. V lost 0 bases, J lost 5 bases, and 6 bases lay in between. Germline CDR1 SGHAT, CDR2 FQNNGV. This CDR3 contains 13 residues. For the CDR3, the DNA is TGTGCCAGCAGCTTAGAGCAGCGAGATACGCAGTATTTT. This gives the protein CASSLEQRDTQYF.

This chain links TRBV7-2 with TRBJ2-3; D is undetermined. The germline gives CDR1 SGHTA, CDR2 FQGNSA. The germline V and J ends were trimmed by 5 bases and 3 bases, with 6 bases remaining between them. The CDR3 runs to 12 residues. The CDR3 coding sequence is TGTGCCAGCAGCCTCTATACAGATACGCAGTATTTT. Protein: CASSLYTDTQYF.